The clone carrying this T cell receptor (beta chain) was detected ten times or more. The antigen is unknown. From RNA transcripts, TCR beta CDR3 regions were amplified. TCR CDR3 underwent first-round RT-PCR with the HTBI primer set. MiXCR, applied by TCRdb to the multiplex PCR reads, yields one record per CDR3 protein. The data show approximately 430,000 distinct CDR3 sequences, approximately 14% seen once. This CDR3 has 15 residues. The ends lost 4 bases at V and 6 bases at J; junction bases unmatched: 9. In germline, CDR1 is SNHLY, CDR2 FYNNEI. The data were taken from a study of T cells in Graves' hyperthyroidism and ophthalmopathy. Study-level points and caveats: Ophthalmopathy was told apart from stable hyperthyroidism by a 13 V-J model.

The specimen was blood. The chain uses TRBV2 and TRBJ2-1; 7 bases are shared with TRBD1. The source of this sequence is a woman aged 18-29 years with Graves' hyperthyroidism. CDR3 loop: CASSGQGPASNEQFF. The CDR3 bases are TGTGCCAGCAGTGGACAGGGTCCCGCCTCCAATGAGCAGTTCTTC.